This T cell receptor beta chain originates from a study of response to subunit inactivated influenza vaccine. The study, taken as a whole, reports: There was a suggestion from the authors that each seasonal influenza vaccination recruits few new T cells.

CDR1 is SGHKS and CDR2 is YYEKEE in the germline V gene (reference sequence). The CDR3 covers 13 residues. The ends were cut back, 6 bases at V and 2 bases at J, with 11 bases in the middle. This clonotype has more than one count but fewer than ten. Antigen unknown. One entry per CDR3 protein, called by TCRdb with MiXCR from the RT-PCR reads. The sample holds around 320,000 distinct CDR3 sequences; around 20% are singletons and the top ten take over 9%. This clonotype was obtained from a man aged 45 to 75 who received an inactivated influenza vaccine. Here the sequenced sample was PBMCs from blood, taken approximately 20 months after vaccination. The chain combines TRBV5-5 with TRBJ1-2, with TRBD1 as a possible D gene (6 bases). The CDR3 here is CASTWDINYGYTF. CDR3 nucleotides: TGTGCCAGCACCTGGGACATCAACTATGGCTACACCTTC.